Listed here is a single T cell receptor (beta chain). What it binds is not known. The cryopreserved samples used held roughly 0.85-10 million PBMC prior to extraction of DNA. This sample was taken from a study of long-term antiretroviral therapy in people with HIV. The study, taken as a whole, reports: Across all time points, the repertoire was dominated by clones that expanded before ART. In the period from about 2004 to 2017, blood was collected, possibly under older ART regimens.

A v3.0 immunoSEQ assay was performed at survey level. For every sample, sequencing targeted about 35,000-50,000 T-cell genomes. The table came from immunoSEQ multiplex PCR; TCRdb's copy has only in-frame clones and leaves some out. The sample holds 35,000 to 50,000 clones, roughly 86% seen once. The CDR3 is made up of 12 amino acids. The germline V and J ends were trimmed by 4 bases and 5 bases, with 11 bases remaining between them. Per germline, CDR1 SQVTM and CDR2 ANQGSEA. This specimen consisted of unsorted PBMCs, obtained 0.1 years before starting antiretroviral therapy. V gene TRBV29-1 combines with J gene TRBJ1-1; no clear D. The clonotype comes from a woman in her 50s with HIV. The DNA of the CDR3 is TGCAGCGTTGTGAGGCCGGGTACTGAAGCTTTCTTT. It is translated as CSVVRPGTEAFF.